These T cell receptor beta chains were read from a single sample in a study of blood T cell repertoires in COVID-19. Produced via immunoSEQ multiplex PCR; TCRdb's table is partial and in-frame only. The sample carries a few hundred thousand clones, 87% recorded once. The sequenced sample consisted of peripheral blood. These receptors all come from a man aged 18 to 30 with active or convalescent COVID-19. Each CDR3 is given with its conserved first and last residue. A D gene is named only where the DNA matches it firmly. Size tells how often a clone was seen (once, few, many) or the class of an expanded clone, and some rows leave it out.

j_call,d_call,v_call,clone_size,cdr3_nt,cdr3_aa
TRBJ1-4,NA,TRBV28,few,TGTGCCAGCAGTTTTCAGGGGCCGATTGAAAAACTGTTTTTT,CASSFQGPIEKLFF
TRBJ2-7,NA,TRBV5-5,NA,TGTGCCAGCAGCTTTCGCGGGACCCCTACGTACGAGCAGTACTTC,CASSFRGTPTYEQYF
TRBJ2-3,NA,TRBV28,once,TGTGCCAGCAGTTCATTATTGGGACTGATTACCACAGATACGCAGTATTTT,CASSSLLGLITTDTQYF
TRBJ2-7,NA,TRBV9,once,TGTGCCAGCAGTCCAGGACAGACGTGGCCCTACGAGCAGTACTTC,CASSPGQTWPYEQYF
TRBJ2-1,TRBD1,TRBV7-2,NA,TGTGCCAGCAGCTCTCTGCCGGGACAGGGGTATGAGCAGTTCTTC,CASSSLPGQGYEQFF
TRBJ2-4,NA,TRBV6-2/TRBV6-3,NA,TGTGCCAGCAGCCCGGACAGACTAGCCAAAAACATTCAGTACTTC,CASSPDRLAKNIQYF
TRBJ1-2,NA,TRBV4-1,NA,TGCGCCAGCAGCCAAGATCGTGTTAACTATGGCTACACCTTC,CASSQDRVNYGYTF
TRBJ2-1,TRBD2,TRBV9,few,TGTGCCAGCAGCGTAGCCGATAGCGGGATGTACAATGAGCAGTTCTTC,CASSVADSGMYNEQFF
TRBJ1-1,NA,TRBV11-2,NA,TGTGCCAGCAGCTTAGTTTTCGGACTTAACACTGAAGCTTTCTTT,CASSLVFGLNTEAFF
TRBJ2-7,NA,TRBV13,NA,TGTGCCAGCACACGGAGGGGACGGACCTACGAGCAGTACTTC,CASTRRGRTYEQYF
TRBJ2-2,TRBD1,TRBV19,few,TGTGCCAGTAGTATTAAGGGGGCGCTAGGCACCGGGGAGCTGTTTTTT,CASSIKGALGTGELFF